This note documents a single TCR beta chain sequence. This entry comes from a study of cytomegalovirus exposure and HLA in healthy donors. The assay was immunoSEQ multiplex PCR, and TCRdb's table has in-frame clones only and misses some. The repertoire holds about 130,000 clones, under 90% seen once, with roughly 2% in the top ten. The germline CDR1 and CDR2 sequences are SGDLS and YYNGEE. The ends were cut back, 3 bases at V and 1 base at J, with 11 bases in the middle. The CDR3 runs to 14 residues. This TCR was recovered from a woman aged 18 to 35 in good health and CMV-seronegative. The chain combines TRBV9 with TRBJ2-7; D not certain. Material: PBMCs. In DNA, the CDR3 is TGTGCCAGCAGCGGTCCGGGTGCTTCCTACGAGCAGTACTTC. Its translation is CASSGPGASYEQYF. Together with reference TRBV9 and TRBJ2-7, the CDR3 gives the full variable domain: DSGVTQTPKHLITATGQRVTLRCSPRSGDLSVYWYQQSLDQGLQFLIQYYNGEERAKGNILERFSAQQFPDLHSELNLSSLELGDSALYFCASSGPGASYEQYFGPGTRLTVT.